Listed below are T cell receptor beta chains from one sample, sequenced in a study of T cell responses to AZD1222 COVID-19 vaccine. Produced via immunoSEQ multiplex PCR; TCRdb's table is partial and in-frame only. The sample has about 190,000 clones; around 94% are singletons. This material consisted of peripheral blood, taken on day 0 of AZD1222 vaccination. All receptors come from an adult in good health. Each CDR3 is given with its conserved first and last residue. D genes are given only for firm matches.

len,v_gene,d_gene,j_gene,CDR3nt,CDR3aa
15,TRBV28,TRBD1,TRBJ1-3,TGTGCCAGCAGTTCCGGACAGGGGCCTGGAAACACCATATATTTT,CASSSGQGPGNTIYF
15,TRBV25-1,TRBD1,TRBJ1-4,TGTGCCAGCAGTGAGAGGACAGGGCTTAATGAAAAACTGTTTTTT,CASSERTGLNEKLFF
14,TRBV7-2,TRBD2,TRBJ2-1,TGTGCCAGCAGCTTAGCGCCAGCGGGGGGGCCGAAGTTCTTC,CASSLAPAGGPKFF
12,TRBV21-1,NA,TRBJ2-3,TGTGCCTCCCAGGGGTATGGAGCTACGCAGTATTTT,CASQGYGATQYF
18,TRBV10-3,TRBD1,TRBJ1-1,TGTGCCATCAGTGCAACACGTCCCGGGACAGGGTTAGACACTGAAGCTTTCTTT,CAISATRPGTGLDTEAFF
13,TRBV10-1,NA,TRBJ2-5,TGCGCCAGCAGTGAGATCAGGGGCGAGACCCAGTACTTC,CASSEIRGETQYF
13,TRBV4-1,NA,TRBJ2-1,TGCGCCAGCAGCCAACCCTACGGGAATGAGCAGTTCTTC,CASSQPYGNEQFF
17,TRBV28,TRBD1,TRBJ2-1,TGTGCCAGCACCATCCTTGCCGGGACAGGGGTCTACAATGAGCAGTTCTTC,CASTILAGTGVYNEQFF
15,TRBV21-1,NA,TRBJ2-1,TGTGCCAGCAGCTTCAGGACCTCAACTCGGCATGAGCAGTTCTTC,CASSFRTSTRHEQFF
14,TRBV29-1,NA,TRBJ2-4,TGCAGCGTTGAAGATGGGGCAGCCAGGAGCATTCAGTACTTC,CSVEDGAARSIQYF
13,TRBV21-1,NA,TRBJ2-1,TGTGCCAGCCGACAGGGAGAAGACAATGAGCAGTTCTTC,CASRQGEDNEQFF
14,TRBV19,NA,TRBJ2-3,TGTGCCAGTAGTATGAACTACCCCACAGATACGCAGTATTTT,CASSMNYPTDTQYF
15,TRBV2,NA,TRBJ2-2,TGTGCCAGCCTACTGGAGGCAGGGAGGACCGGGGAGCTGTTTTTT,CASLLEAGRTGELFF
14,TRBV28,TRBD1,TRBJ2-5,TGTGCCAGCAGTATTGGACAGGTGGGAGAGACCCAGTACTTC,CASSIGQVGETQYF
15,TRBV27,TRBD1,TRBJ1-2,TGTGCCAGCAGTCCCGGACAGGGATGGAACTATGGCTACACCTTC,CASSPGQGWNYGYTF